This passage covers 28 T cell receptor beta chains from one sample sequenced in a study of Graves' ophthalmopathy and Graves' hyperthyroidism. RNA transcripts served as template for amplifying TCR beta CDR3 sequences. The first round was an RT-PCR with HTBI primers, and the second round was a multiplex PCR. TCRdb analysed the multiplex PCR reads with MiXCR anew, one entry per CDR3 protein. Among approximately 380,000 distinct CDR3 sequences, about 21% were seen once, and the ten largest hold approximately 3%. The specimen was peripheral blood. These receptors came from a woman aged 18-29 years with stable Graves' hyperthyroidism.

This clonotype has ten or more counts. The chain combines TRBV20-1 with TRBJ2-7; the D call may be TRBD1 or TRBD2 (6 bases each). Trimming stripped 0 bases from V and 1 base from J, with 19 bases between. Looked up from germline, CDR1 is DFQATT and CDR2 is SNEGSKA (reference sequence). The CDR3 sequence is 17 residues long. This CDR3 is CSARDGGTVQGSYEQYF. CDR3 in DNA: TGCAGTGCTAGAGACGGAGGGACGGTCCAGGGGTCCTACGAGCAGTACTTC.

This clonotype occurred many times. The chain joins TRBV7-9 to TRBJ1-2; perhaps TRBD1 as D (5 bases). The germline V gene has CDR1 SEHNR and CDR2 FQNEAQ (reference sequence). V lost 1 base to trimming and J lost 2 bases, with 8 bases between them. This CDR3 has 14 amino acids. This chain's CDR3 is CASSLGAGNYGYTF. In DNA, the CDR3 is TGTGCCAGCAGCTTAGGAGCAGGGAACTATGGCTACACCTTC. Complete variable domain (other parts from reference TRBV7-9 and TRBJ1-2): DTGVSQNPRHKITKRGQNVTFRCDPISEHNRLYWYRQTLGQGPEFLTYFQNEAQLEKSRLLSDRFSAERPKGSFSTLEIQRTEQGDSAMYLCASSLGAGNYGYTFGSGTRLTVV.

This clonotype has ten or more counts. The genes are TRBV30 and TRBJ2-5, with TRBD1 matching over 8 bases. J lost 5 bases, V lost 2 bases, and 16 bases had no gene match. The CDR3 is 17 residues long. CDR1 and CDR2 from the germline V gene are GTSNPN and SVGIG (reference sequence). The CDR3 region is CAWSQGDRFSVRETQYF. CDR3 DNA: TGTGCCTGGAGTCAAGGGGACAGGTTCTCGGTACGGGAGACCCAGTACTTC. The full variable domain, completed using reference TRBV30 and TRBJ2-5, is SQTIHQWPATLVQPVGSPLSLECTVEGTSNPNLYWYRQAAGRGLQLLFYSVGIGQISSEVPQNLSASRPQDRQFILSSKKLLLSDSGFYLCAWSQGDRFSVRETQYFGPGTRLLVL.

The chain is built from TRBV19 and TRBJ2-2, with TRBD1 identical over 10 bases. Germline-derived CDR1 and CDR2 are LNHDA and SQIVND (reference sequence). V lost 2 bases to trimming and J lost 7 bases; unmatched junction nucleotides: 10. This CDR3 contains 17 residues. CDR3 protein: CASSIIPGQGYNGELFF. CDR3 bases: TGTGCCAGTAGTATAATACCGGGACAGGGGTATAACGGGGAGCTGTTTTTT.

This clonotype appeared a single time. The chain joins TRBV7-3 to TRBJ2-7, with TRBD1 matching 10 bases. The V gene's germline CDR1 is SGHTA and CDR2 FQGTGA. This CDR3 has 15 amino acids. V shed 2 bases, J shed 3 bases, and the junction held 4 bases outside the gene matches. CDR3 nucleotides: TGTGCCAGCAGCTTAGTCGGGACAGGGGTCTACGAGCAGTACTTC. It translates to CASSLVGTGVYEQYF.

The chain couples TRBV30 to TRBJ2-2; possible D gene TRBD2, 6 bases. This CDR3 spans 15 amino acids. Germline V gene sequence: CDR1 GTSNPN, CDR2 SVGIG (reference sequence). V was clipped by 1 base and J by 7 bases, with 16 bases between them. The CDR3: CAWSGGLGLSGELFF. The CDR3 DNA sequence: TGTGCCTGGAGTGGGGGACTCGGATTGAGCGGGGAGCTGTTTTTT.

This clonotype was seen ten or more times. The junction differs from germline at one of its ends, possibly a read error. The chain is built from TRBV6-2 or TRBV6-3 and TRBJ2-7; D possibly matches TRBD1 or TRBD2 (5 bases each). CDR1 is MNHEY, CDR2 SVGEGT, per germline. The CDR3 runs to 17 residues. CDR3 DNA: TGTGCCAGCAGTTACTCGCCGGGGCAGCCACCCTCCTACGAGCAGTGCTTC. Translating it yields CASSYSPGQPPSYEQCF.

This clonotype was counted at least ten times. The chain is built from TRBV15 and TRBJ2-5, with D possibly TRBD2 on 5 matching bases. V gave up 5 bases and J gave up 0 bases, with 7 bases separating them. The CDR3 is 13 amino acids. Germline V CDR1 and CDR2: LNHNV, YYDKDF (reference sequence). The CDR3 coding sequence is TGTGCCACCAGCGAGAGGGACCAAGAGACCCAGTACTTC. Amino acids: CATSERDQETQYF.

This clonotype occurred many times. The genes are TRBV11-2 and TRBJ2-7; 8 positions match TRBD1. Germline CDR1 reads SGHAT; CDR2 reads FQNNGV. The CDR3 totals 16 residues. Trimming took 2 bases from V and 9 from J; bases not matched to a gene: 15. Here the CDR3 reads CASSLRQGAVLGMQYF. CDR3 DNA sequence: TGTGCCAGCAGCTTAAGGCAGGGGGCCGTCCTTGGGATGCAGTACTTC. Full variable domain (missing parts from reference TRBV11-2 and TRBJ2-7): EAGVAQSPRYKIIEKRQSVAFWCNPISGHATLYWYQQILGQGPKLLIQFQNNGVVDDSQLPKDRFSAERLKGVDSTLKIQPAKLEDSAVYLCASSLRQGAVLGMQYFGPGTRLTVT.

This clonotype has ten or more counts. The rearrangement links TRBV9 to TRBJ1-1; D unresolved. V was trimmed by 0 bases and J by 2 bases, leaving 11 bases between them. Germline V gene lookup returns CDR1 SGDLS and CDR2 YYNGEE. This CDR3 is 15 amino acids long. CDR3 DNA: TGTGCCAGCAGCGTAGGTGGTGTCGGAAACACTGAAGCTTTCTTT. Protein sequence: CASSVGGVGNTEAFF.

This clonotype was counted a few times. The genes are TRBV5-1 and TRBJ1-1; no definite D call. V was trimmed by 4 bases and J by 7 bases, leaving 17 bases between them. This CDR3 has 14 residues. In germline, CDR1 is SGHRS, CDR2 YFSETQ. The CDR3 DNA follows: TGCGCCAGCAGCCTAGACATCAGCGACCTTGAAGCTTTCTTT. Encoded protein: CASSLDISDLEAFF. Complete variable domain (other parts from reference TRBV5-1 and TRBJ1-1): KAGVTQTPRYLIKTRGQQVTLSCSPISGHRSVSWYQQTPGQGLQFLFEYFSETQRNKGNFPGRFSGRQFSNSRSEMNVSTLELGDSALYLCASSLDISDLEAFFGQGTRLTVV.

The table lists this clonotype with many counts. The genes are TRBV2 and TRBJ2-7; 8 nucleotides match TRBD1. CDR3 length: 14 residues. After removal of 6 bases from V and 2 bases from J, the junction contained 6 bases not matched to a gene. The germline V gene encodes CDR1 SNHLY and CDR2 FYNNEI. CDR3 loop: CASSIRDRPYEQYF. In nucleotides, the CDR3 is TGTGCCAGCAGCATCCGGGACAGGCCCTACGAGCAGTACTTC.

This clonotype was seen repeatedly, ten times or more. The gene calls are TRBV7-2 and TRBJ2-7; 13 nucleotides agree with TRBD2. Germline loops: CDR1 SGHTA, CDR2 FQGNSA. V lost 6 bases to trimming and J lost 4 bases; unmatched junction nucleotides: 3. The CDR3 extends over 14 amino acids. The CDR3 region has the DNA TGTGCCAGCAGAGAGGGACTAGCGGGGTACGAGCAGTACTTC. Its translation is CASREGLAGYEQYF.

This clonotype was recorded at least ten times. The gene calls are TRBV2 and TRBJ1-1, with unresolved D. The CDR3 totals 15 residues. Germline loops: CDR1 SNHLY, CDR2 FYNNEI. Trimming took 7 bases from V and 4 from J, leaving 19 bases between them. In DNA form, the CDR3 reads TGTGCCAGCAACCGGACTCCTAAAGCGGGCACTGAAGCTTTCTTT. Protein sequence: CASNRTPKAGTEAFF.

The chain joins TRBV20-1 to TRBJ2-7, with 10 nucleotides matching TRBD2. Germline CDR1 DFQATT, CDR2 SNEGSKA (reference sequence). With V trimmed by 3 bases and J by 5 bases, 7 bases remained unmatched. The length of the CDR3 is 14 residues. The CDR3 DNA sequence: TGCAGTGCTAGGTCAGGGACTAGCGACCACGAGCAGTACTTC. This gives the protein CSARSGTSDHEQYF.

There are many counts of this clonotype. V and J are TRBV2 and TRBJ2-5; no reliable D call. CDR3 length equals 13 residues. Germline V CDR1 and CDR2: SNHLY, FYNNEI. V lost 8 bases, J lost 3 bases, and 13 bases lay in between. CDR3 sequence (DNA): TGTGCCAGCCGGCTTGTAGTGGAAGAGACCCAGTACTTC. As protein: CASRLVVEETQYF.

This clonotype was detected ten times or more. The V call is TRBV28, the J call TRBJ2-6; D gene uncertain. In germline, CDR1 is MDHEN, CDR2 SYDVKM. This CDR3 has 15 residues. The germline V and J ends were trimmed by 3 bases and 0 bases, with 6 bases remaining between them. CDR3: CASSLDLSGANVLTF. CDR3 DNA: TGTGCCAGCAGTTTGGACCTCTCTGGGGCCAACGTCCTGACTTTC.

About this clonotype itself: A much larger clone differs from this one at a single base, so this may be a read error. This chain uses TRBV20-1 with TRBJ1-2, with 9 nucleotides matching TRBD1. Germline-derived CDR1 and CDR2 are DFQATT and SNEGSKA (reference sequence). The CDR3 is 14 residues long. The CDR3 loop reads CIAREQGAFYGYTF. CDR3 nucleotide sequence: TGCATTGCCCGAGAACAGGGGGCCTTTTATGGCTACACCTTC.

The chain carries TRBV6-1 and TRBJ2-2; TRBD2 agrees at 9 bases. V lost 4 bases, J lost 2 bases, and 2 bases stayed unmatched. Germline CDR1 MNHNS, CDR2 SASEGT. The CDR3 totals 15 residues. The CDR3 loop is CASSGTSDNTGELFF. In DNA form, the CDR3 reads TGTGCCAGCAGTGGGACTAGCGACAACACCGGGGAGCTGTTTTTT.

As for this clonotype: The CDR3 ends on some other residue instead of the conserved phenylalanine or tryptophan, so this is likely a read error. This chain links TRBV11-2 with TRBJ2-2; 11 nucleotides match TRBD2. Trimming took 3 bases from V and 5 from J; bases not matched to a gene: 8. The CDR3 loop spans 17 amino acids. Germline V gene data show CDR1 as SGHAT and CDR2 as FQNNGV. The CDR3 here is CASSFTSGGSFTGELFL. The CDR3 DNA is TGTGCCAGCAGCTTCACTAGCGGGGGATCCTTTACCGGGGAGCTGTTTTTG.

This clonotype was recorded many times. The rearrangement links TRBV27 to TRBJ2-7; D is perhaps TRBD2 (6 bases). Germline CDR1 and CDR2: MNHEY and SMNVEV (reference sequence). The CDR3 is 17 amino acids. The V end lost 2 bases, the J end lost 3 bases, and 20 bases lay between the germline ends. This chain's CDR3 is CASSLGLAEGEFYEQYF. In nucleotides, the CDR3 is TGTGCCAGCAGTTTAGGGTTAGCGGAAGGGGAATTCTACGAGCAGTACTTC.

The chain uses TRBV6-4 and TRBJ1-6, with D possibly being TRBD1 (6 bases). Deletions cut 5 bases from V and 2 bases from J, with 13 bases between. Germline-derived CDR1 and CDR2 are MRHNA and SNTAGT. The CDR3 spans 16 residues. CDR3 region: CASSYRQGPYNSPLHF. CDR3 DNA sequence: TGTGCCAGCAGTTACCGGCAGGGGCCCTATAATTCACCCCTCCACTTT.

At least ten counts were recorded for this clonotype. The chain joins TRBV20-1 to TRBJ2-5, with 11 bases lining up with TRBD2. This CDR3 region has 14 residues. V dropped 5 bases and J dropped 4; count of bases not matched to a gene: 6. CDR1 and CDR2 (germline): DFQATT, SNEGSKA (reference sequence). Written as DNA, the CDR3 is TGCAGTGCTTGCTTAGCGGGAGGGGGAGAGACCCAGTACTTC. This sequence encodes CSACLAGGGETQYF.

In this sample, this clonotype turned up a few times. This chain links TRBV11-1 with TRBJ2-3, with 12 nucleotides matching TRBD2. The CDR3 sequence is 19 residues long. Trimming removed 3 bases from V and 2 bases from J; junction bases left unmatched: 12. The germline CDR1 and CDR2 sequences are SGHAT and FQDESV (reference sequence). In DNA form, the CDR3 reads TGTGCCAGCAGCTTGCGCGGACTAGCGGGATCTCGACACACAGATACGCAGTATTTT. This encodes CASSLRGLAGSRHTDTQYF.

This chain links TRBV29-1 with TRBJ2-7; 7 bases map to TRBD2. The CDR3 is 13 amino acids. CDR1 and CDR2 (germline): SQVTM, ANQGSEA. The junction had 3 bases not matched to a gene; V was cut back by 2 bases and J by 2 bases. CDR3 amino acids: CSVEKREPYEQYF. CDR3 bases: TGCAGCGTTGAAAAGCGGGAACCCTACGAGCAGTACTTC.

This chain connects TRBV6-5 to TRBJ1-6; possibly TRBD1 for D (6 bases). Between the trimmed V and J ends, which lost 2 bases and 9 bases, there was a span of 14 bases. CDR3 length: 15 residues. Per germline, CDR1 MNHEY and CDR2 SVGAGI. This chain's CDR3 is CASSYGGRIISPLHF. The CDR3 nucleotides read TGTGCCAGCAGTTACGGGGGCAGGATAATTTCACCCCTCCACTTT.

This clonotype was detected ten times or more. This chain's CDR3 is CASSEDAGRQYF. The CDR3 nucleotides read TGTGCCAGCAGTGAGGACGCGGGCAGGCAGTACTTC. The chain uses TRBV6-1 and TRBJ2-7; a weak D match, TRBD2 (5 bases). The CDR3 runs to 12 residues. Germline V gene data show CDR1 as MNHNS and CDR2 as SASEGT. Trimming took 3 bases from V and 9 from J, leaving 12 bases between them.

This clonotype occurred a few times. This chain connects TRBV6-1 to TRBJ2-7; TRBD1 matches at 7 bases. The CDR3 is 13 amino acids. Per the germline V gene, CDR1 is MNHNS and CDR2 is SASEGT. With V trimmed by 2 bases and J by 4 bases, 2 bases remained unmatched. CDR3 DNA sequence: TGTGCCAGCAGTGAAAACAGGGGTTACGAGCAGTACTTC. As protein: CASSENRGYEQYF.